Listed below are T cell receptor beta chains from one sample, sequenced in a study of long-term antiretroviral therapy in people with HIV. Libraries were prepared by immunoSEQ multiplex PCR; TCRdb keeps only in-frame clonotypes and omits some of them. This sample carries roughly 18,000 clones, approximately 88% of them seen once, and the ten largest clones take roughly 8%. The material sequenced was unsorted PBMCs, taken 0.9 years after starting antiretroviral therapy. The receptors derive from a man aged 18-30 years with HIV. The CDR3 runs from the conserved cysteine through the conserved F or W. Each record gives: clone size, V gene, D gene, J gene, CDR3 DNA, CDR3 protein. D genes are given only for firm matches. Size values are once, few and many counts, or a class for expanded clones, and some rows have none.

clone_size: once; v_call: TRBV7-9; d_call: -; j_call: TRBJ1-1; cdr3_nt: TGTGCCAGCAGCCCACTTCATTGGGGGACCCATTCTGGCACTGAAGCTTTCTTT; cdr3_aa: CASSPLHWGTHSGTEAFF
clone_size: once; v_call: TRBV5-1; d_call: TRBD2; j_call: TRBJ2-3; cdr3_nt: TGCGCCAGCAGCACGCTACCGGGACTAGCGGCAGATACGCAGTATTTT; cdr3_aa: CASSTLPGLAADTQYF
clone_size: -; v_call: TRBV5-6; d_call: -; j_call: TRBJ1-2; cdr3_nt: TGTGCCAGCAGCTTGAGGGGGTTCTATGGCTACACCTTC; cdr3_aa: CASSLRGFYGYTF
clone_size: -; v_call: TRBV6-5; d_call: -; j_call: TRBJ1-1; cdr3_nt: TGTGCCAGCAGTTACTCCCCGAGCACTGAAGCTTTCTTT; cdr3_aa: CASSYSPSTEAFF
clone_size: once; v_call: TRBV27; d_call: TRBD2; j_call: TRBJ2-2; cdr3_nt: TGTGCCAGCAGTCTCCTTCGTGGCAGCGGGGACACCGGGGAGCTGTTTTTT; cdr3_aa: CASSLLRGSGDTGELFF
clone_size: -; v_call: TRBV15; d_call: TRBD1; j_call: TRBJ2-2; cdr3_nt: TGTGCCACCAGCAGAGGGACAGGAGACGTTACCGGGGAGCTGTTTTTT; cdr3_aa: CATSRGTGDVTGELFF
clone_size: -; v_call: TRBV6-4; d_call: -; j_call: TRBJ1-1; cdr3_nt: TGTGCCAGCAAGCGAACAGGGAACACTGAAGCTTTCTTT; cdr3_aa: CASKRTGNTEAFF
clone_size: -; v_call: TRBV2; d_call: TRBD1; j_call: TRBJ2-3; cdr3_nt: TGTGCCAGCCTCCGGGACAGGGAAGTAGGAGATACGCAGTATTTT; cdr3_aa: CASLRDREVGDTQYF
clone_size: -; v_call: TRBV2; d_call: TRBD2; j_call: TRBJ2-5; cdr3_nt: TGTGCCAGCAGTTCACTAGCGGGGGCGGTTGAGACCCAGTACTTC; cdr3_aa: CASSSLAGAVETQYF
clone_size: -; v_call: TRBV18; d_call: TRBD2; j_call: TRBJ2-2; cdr3_nt: TGTGCCAGCTCACCGGGTCTAGCGGGAGACACCGGGGAGCTGTTTTTT; cdr3_aa: CASSPGLAGDTGELFF
clone_size: once; v_call: TRBV6-5; d_call: -; j_call: TRBJ1-5; cdr3_nt: TGTGCCAGCCAGGGGAATCAGCCCCAGCATTTT; cdr3_aa: CASQGNQPQHF
clone_size: -; v_call: TRBV6-6; d_call: -; j_call: TRBJ2-3; cdr3_nt: TGTGCCAGCAGTTACCTGATCACAGATACGCAGTATTTT; cdr3_aa: CASSYLITDTQYF
clone_size: -; v_call: TRBV7-8; d_call: -; j_call: TRBJ2-7; cdr3_nt: TGTGCCAGCAGCTTAGGTCCGGACGAGCAGTACTTC; cdr3_aa: CASSLGPDEQYF
clone_size: -; v_call: TRBV4-1; d_call: -; j_call: TRBJ2-3; cdr3_nt: TGCGCCAGCAGCCCCTGGGATGGGGCAGATACGCAGTATTTT; cdr3_aa: CASSPWDGADTQYF
clone_size: once; v_call: TRBV2; d_call: -; j_call: TRBJ1-4; cdr3_nt: TGTGCCAGCAGTCCGGGAGGGAGTGAAAAACTGTTTTTT; cdr3_aa: CASSPGGSEKLFF
clone_size: -; v_call: TRBV19; d_call: -; j_call: TRBJ2-4; cdr3_nt: TGTGCCAGTAGTATAGCTGAGTCGGGTGGTTACATTCAGTACTTC; cdr3_aa: CASSIAESGGYIQYF
clone_size: -; v_call: TRBV21-1; d_call: -; j_call: TRBJ1-4; cdr3_nt: TGTGCCAGTGGGGGGAGGAGTAATGAAAAACTGTTTTTT; cdr3_aa: CASGGRSNEKLFF
clone_size: -; v_call: TRBV7-8; d_call: TRBD1; j_call: TRBJ1-4; cdr3_nt: TGTGCCAGCAGCTTCTTTACAGGGGGCATAAATGAAAAACTGTTTTTT; cdr3_aa: CASSFFTGGINEKLFF
clone_size: once; v_call: TRBV27; d_call: -; j_call: TRBJ2-1; cdr3_nt: TGTGCCAGCAGTTTGACCCCCTCGGATGAGCAGTTCTTC; cdr3_aa: CASSLTPSDEQFF
clone_size: -; v_call: TRBV9; d_call: -; j_call: TRBJ2-2; cdr3_nt: TGTGCCAGCAGCCCCGGACAGTACACCGGGGAGCTGTTTTTT; cdr3_aa: CASSPGQYTGELFF
clone_size: -; v_call: TRBV5-6; d_call: -; j_call: TRBJ1-5; cdr3_nt: TGTGCCAGCAGCTTGGGGGGGCAAGGTCAGCCCCAGCATTTT; cdr3_aa: CASSLGGQGQPQHF
clone_size: few; v_call: TRBV27; d_call: TRBD1; j_call: TRBJ1-2; cdr3_nt: TGTGCCAGCAGTCCTCAGGGGGCGCGCGGTGGCTACACCTTC; cdr3_aa: CASSPQGARGGYTF
clone_size: -; v_call: TRBV10-3; d_call: TRBD1; j_call: TRBJ1-1; cdr3_nt: TGTGCCATCAGGGACAGGGGGCTCACTGAAGCTTTCTTT; cdr3_aa: CAIRDRGLTEAFF
clone_size: -; v_call: TRBV4-2; d_call: -; j_call: TRBJ2-5; cdr3_nt: TGTGCCAGCAGCAGCGGCGGAGAGACCCAGTACTTC; cdr3_aa: CASSSGGETQYF
clone_size: -; v_call: TRBV7-9; d_call: -; j_call: TRBJ2-5; cdr3_nt: TGTGCCAGCAGCCACCCCCTAGCAGAGACCCAGTACTTC; cdr3_aa: CASSHPLAETQYF
clone_size: -; v_call: TRBV19; d_call: -; j_call: TRBJ2-7; cdr3_nt: TGTGCCAGTAGTATGAAGGACTCCTACGAGCAGTACTTC; cdr3_aa: CASSMKDSYEQYF
clone_size: few; v_call: TRBV7-7; d_call: -; j_call: TRBJ1-6; cdr3_nt: TGTGCTAGCAGCTTAGATCAGGATTCACCCCTCCACTTT; cdr3_aa: CASSLDQDSPLHF
clone_size: -; v_call: TRBV28; d_call: -; j_call: TRBJ2-1; cdr3_nt: TGTGCCAGCAGTTCGGATGAGGCGCAGATATACAATGAGCAGTTCTTC; cdr3_aa: CASSSDEAQIYNEQFF
clone_size: -; v_call: TRBV28; d_call: -; j_call: TRBJ2-5; cdr3_nt: TGTGCCAGCAGTTTCGGAGAGACCCAGTACTTC; cdr3_aa: CASSFGETQYF
clone_size: few; v_call: TRBV4-1; d_call: -; j_call: TRBJ1-5; cdr3_nt: TGCGCCAGCAGCCAACAAATCGGTCAGCCCCAGCATTTT; cdr3_aa: CASSQQIGQPQHF
clone_size: -; v_call: TRBV21-1; d_call: -; j_call: TRBJ1-3; cdr3_nt: TGTGCCAGCACCACCCCCCGAGGGGGAGAGGTTGGAAACACCATATATTTT; cdr3_aa: CASTTPRGGEVGNTIYF
clone_size: once; v_call: TRBV2; d_call: TRBD2; j_call: TRBJ2-3; cdr3_nt: TGTGCCAGCAGGTCCGGGGGGAGCACAGATACGCAGTATTTT; cdr3_aa: CASRSGGSTDTQYF
clone_size: -; v_call: TRBV18; d_call: -; j_call: TRBJ1-2; cdr3_nt: TGTGCCAGCTCACAGACAGTCTTCTATGGCTACACCTTC; cdr3_aa: CASSQTVFYGYTF
clone_size: -; v_call: TRBV5-6; d_call: -; j_call: TRBJ1-2; cdr3_nt: TGTGCCAGCAGCATCGGCGGGTATGGCTACACCTTC; cdr3_aa: CASSIGGYGYTF
clone_size: -; v_call: TRBV5-6; d_call: -; j_call: TRBJ1-5; cdr3_nt: TGTGCCAGCAGCTTCAGTTATAGCAATCAGCCCCAGCATTTT; cdr3_aa: CASSFSYSNQPQHF
clone_size: once; v_call: TRBV5-5; d_call: TRBD1; j_call: TRBJ1-5; cdr3_nt: TGTGCCAGCAGACCACAGGGGGCGGGTCAGCCCCAGCATTTT; cdr3_aa: CASRPQGAGQPQHF
clone_size: -; v_call: TRBV5-1; d_call: -; j_call: TRBJ1-4; cdr3_nt: TGCGCCAGCAGTCAAAACGCCTTGGGCCCTAATGAAAAACTGTTTTTT; cdr3_aa: CASSQNALGPNEKLFF
clone_size: -; v_call: TRBV29-1; d_call: -; j_call: TRBJ1-2; cdr3_nt: TGCAGCGTTGGGACCTGGACGGCGCACTATGGCTACACCTTC; cdr3_aa: CSVGTWTAHYGYTF
clone_size: -; v_call: TRBV5-1; d_call: -; j_call: TRBJ2-6; cdr3_nt: TGCGCCAGCAGAGGCGGGGCTGGGGCCAACGTCCTGACTTTC; cdr3_aa: CASRGGAGANVLTF
clone_size: -; v_call: TRBV10-3; d_call: TRBD1; j_call: TRBJ1-5; cdr3_nt: TGTGCCATCAGTGATTCCCCGGACACAGGGGGTCAGCCCCAGCATTTT; cdr3_aa: CAISDSPDTGGQPQHF
clone_size: -; v_call: TRBV6-1; d_call: -; j_call: TRBJ2-3; cdr3_nt: TGTGCCAGCAGTGAAGAGGCGCCAGGGCACGATACGCAGTATTTT; cdr3_aa: CASSEEAPGHDTQYF
clone_size: -; v_call: TRBV2; d_call: TRBD1; j_call: TRBJ1-6; cdr3_nt: TGTGCCAGCAGCTGGAACATCGGACAGGGGAATTCACCCCTCCACTTT; cdr3_aa: CASSWNIGQGNSPLHF
clone_size: -; v_call: TRBV6-5; d_call: TRBD1; j_call: TRBJ2-7; cdr3_nt: TGTGCCAGCAGGCGAGACAGGGACCACGAGCAGTACTTC; cdr3_aa: CASRRDRDHEQYF
clone_size: -; v_call: TRBV6-1; d_call: -; j_call: TRBJ2-1; cdr3_nt: TGTGCCAGCAGTGAAGGAGACAATGAGCAGTTCTTC; cdr3_aa: CASSEGDNEQFF
clone_size: -; v_call: TRBV13; d_call: -; j_call: TRBJ1-1; cdr3_nt: TGTGCCAGCAGCTTAAGAGCGGTATCCACTGAAGCTTTCTTT; cdr3_aa: CASSLRAVSTEAFF